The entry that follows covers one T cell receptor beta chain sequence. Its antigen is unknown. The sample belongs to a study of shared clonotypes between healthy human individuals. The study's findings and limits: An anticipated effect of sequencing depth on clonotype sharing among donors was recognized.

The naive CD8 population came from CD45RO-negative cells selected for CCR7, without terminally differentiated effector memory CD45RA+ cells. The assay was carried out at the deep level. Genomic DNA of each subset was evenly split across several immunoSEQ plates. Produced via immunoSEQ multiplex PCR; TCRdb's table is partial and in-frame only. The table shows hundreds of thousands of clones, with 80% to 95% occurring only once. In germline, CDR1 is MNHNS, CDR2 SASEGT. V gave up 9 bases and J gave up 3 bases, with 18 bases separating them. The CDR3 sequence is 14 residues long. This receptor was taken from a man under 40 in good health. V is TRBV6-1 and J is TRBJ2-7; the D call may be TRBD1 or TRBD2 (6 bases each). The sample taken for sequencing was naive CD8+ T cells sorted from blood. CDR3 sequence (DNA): TGTGCCAGTGGCCCGAGGGGGGCATACTACGAGCAGTACTTC. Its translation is CASGPRGAYYEQYF.